This TCR beta chain was found in a study of blood T cell repertoires in COVID-19 (dated by TCRdb to about 2020). The study in broad terms: Samples from collaborators originated in the United States, Italy and Spain and spanned both the acute and convalescent phases of COVID-19. The material from the prospective study consisted of cDNA or gDNA derived from T cells, B-cell-depleted T cells, or PBMCs. The dataset comprised deeply sampled blood TCRbeta repertoires from subjects exposed to, actively infected with, or recovered from COVID-19. A freely available public database, intended as a resource for researchers studying the immune response to SARS-CoV-2, is where the repertoires were released. Samples came from the ongoing ImmuneRACE study (first 160 participants) plus 1,254 subjects from 6 global collaborators. Nearly every sample came with metadata listing a de-identified subject ID, COVID-19 status, age in years and sex. Where available, HLA class I and class II types were taken from metadata supplied by the sample provider and were not determined by assay-based typing. The research as a whole found: The quantity of clinical and demographic metadata differed by source and by participant and was supplied without curation.

Enrolling through a virtual design, the prospective study's participants ranged in age from roughly 18 to 89 years and lived across around 25 United States geographic areas. To assign participants to cohorts, the prospective study relied on clinical history that participants themselves reported in a screening survey and a study questionnaire. Exposed participants had been in contact, within 2 weeks of entering the study, with a person who had a PCR-confirmed or clinician-diagnosed case of COVID-19. In the prospective study, whole blood, serum and a nasopharyngeal or oropharyngeal swab were collected from each participant by mobile phlebotomists. Additional blood draws and questionnaires over a 2-month period could optionally be provided by prospective study participants. Prospective study blood samples were shipped either frozen or at room temperature before DNA extraction. In the germline V gene, CDR1 corresponds to MNHEY and CDR2 to SVGAGI. Inclusive of the bounding cysteine and phenylalanine, the CDR3 is 11 residues long. Only CDR3 DNA remains: 33 bases, in frame from the first base. Trimmed from V: 10 bases; trimmed from J: 12 bases; junction bases lacking a gene match: 8.

TCRbeta CDR3 regions were amplified from genomic DNA by means of the immunoSEQ Assay, a bias-controlled multiplex PCR. The original methods were these. The number of nucleated cells in each sample was estimated from the amplification of reference gene primers within the assay. Sequence reads were collapsed and filtered to measure the absolute abundance of every unique TCRbeta CDR3 rearrangement. For each sample, productive Simpson clonality was calculated as the square root of Simpson's diversity index over productive rearrangements. The clones in this table, taken by TCRdb from immuneACCESS, are in-frame only. Not every clone is retained; where verified, under half of the shortfall comes from an unresolved V gene, and the cause of the rest is unknown. V and J calls and clone size are as listed in that table; D and trimming were resolved from the DNA. This sample lists almost 350,000 clones; approximately 91% were detected once. Of the sample, approximately 1% falls within the top ten clones.

Details on this clone: This clone's antigen is unknown. Base quality data are lacking; no much larger clone is found one base away.

The rearranged segments are TRBV6-5 and TRBJ2-1, with TRBD1 identical over 8 junction bases. Sequencing input: PBMCs or T cells enriched from blood (not recorded which). This clonotype was sampled from a woman aged 25 to 45 who had been exposed to COVID-19. The bases are TGTGCCACCCGGACAGGGCCCCTGCAGTTCTTC. It translates as CATRTGPLQFF.